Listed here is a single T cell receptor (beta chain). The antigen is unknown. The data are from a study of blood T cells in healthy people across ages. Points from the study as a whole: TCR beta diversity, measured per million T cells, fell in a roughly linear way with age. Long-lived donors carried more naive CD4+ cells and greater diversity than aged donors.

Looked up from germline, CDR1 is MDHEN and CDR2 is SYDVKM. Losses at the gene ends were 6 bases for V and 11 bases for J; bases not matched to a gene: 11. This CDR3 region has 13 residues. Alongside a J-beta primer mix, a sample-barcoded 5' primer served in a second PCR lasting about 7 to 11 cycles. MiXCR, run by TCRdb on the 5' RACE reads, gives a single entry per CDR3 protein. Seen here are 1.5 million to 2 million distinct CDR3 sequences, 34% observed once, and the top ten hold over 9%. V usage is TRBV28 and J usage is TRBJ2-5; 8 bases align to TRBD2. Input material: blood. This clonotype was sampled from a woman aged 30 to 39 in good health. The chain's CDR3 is CASSLTIGTSQYF. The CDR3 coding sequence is TGTGCCAGCAGCCTCACGATCGGGACTAGTCAGTACTTC.